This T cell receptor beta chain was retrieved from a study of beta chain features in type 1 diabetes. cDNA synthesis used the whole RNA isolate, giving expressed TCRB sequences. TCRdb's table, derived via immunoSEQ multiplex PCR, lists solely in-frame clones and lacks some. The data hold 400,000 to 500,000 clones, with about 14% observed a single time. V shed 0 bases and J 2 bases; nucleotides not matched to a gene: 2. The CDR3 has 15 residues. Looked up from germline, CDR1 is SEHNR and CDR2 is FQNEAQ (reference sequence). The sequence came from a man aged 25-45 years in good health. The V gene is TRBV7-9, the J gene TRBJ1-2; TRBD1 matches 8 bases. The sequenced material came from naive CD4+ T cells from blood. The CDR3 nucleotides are TGTGCCAGCAGCTTAGCGACAGGGGCGAACTATGGCTACACCTTC. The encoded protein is CASSLATGANYGYTF. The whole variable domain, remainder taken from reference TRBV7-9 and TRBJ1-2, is DTGVSQNPRHKITKRGQNVTFRCDPISEHNRLYWYRQTLGQGPEFLTYFQNEAQLEKSRLLSDRFSAERPKGSFSTLEIQRTEQGDSAMYLCASSLATGANYGYTFGSGTRLTVV.